Shown below are 18 T cell receptor beta chains from a single sample sequenced in a study of T cells after yellow fever vaccination. MiXCR, applied by TCRdb to the 5' RACE reads, yields one record per CDR3 protein. The sample has 620,000 or so distinct CDR3 sequences; more than 9% are singletons. Specimen: PBMCs, collected on the day of the yellow fever booster vaccination. These receptors all come from a man younger than 45 who received the YFV17D yellow fever vaccine.

With respect to this clonotype: This may come from a read error, since a much larger clone is one base off. The chain links TRBV5-6 to TRBJ2-3; D is undetermined. The length of the CDR3 is 11 residues. Looked up from germline, CDR1 is SGHDT and CDR2 is YYEEEE. V was pared by 5 bases and J by 2 bases, with 3 bases between. The DNA of the CDR3 is TGTGCCAGCAGACACACAGATACGCAGTATTTT. Amino acid sequence: CASRHTDTQYF. The whole variable domain, filled in from reference TRBV5-6 and TRBJ2-3, reads DAGVTQSPTHLIKTRGQQVTLRCSPKSGHDTVSWYQQALGQGPQFIFQYYEEEERQRGNFPDRFSGHQFPNYSSELNVNALLLGDSALYLCASRHTDTQYFGPGTRLTVL.

This clonotype was found a few times. The rearrangement links TRBV6-1 to TRBJ2-2, with unresolved D. V lost 10 bases to trimming and J lost 3 bases, with 12 bases between them. CDR3 length equals 13 residues. Per germline, CDR1 MNHNS and CDR2 SASEGT. CDR3 sequence (DNA): TGTGCCATAGGTACTTTCGACACCGGGGAGCTGTTTTTT. Residues: CAIGTFDTGELFF.

V usage is TRBV4-3 and J usage is TRBJ2-3; TRBD2 agrees at 8 bases. The trim removed 0 bases at V and 0 bases at J, leaving 8 bases unmatched. The CDR3 has 18 amino acids. CDR1 and CDR2 (germline): LGHNA, YSLEER. The CDR3 bases are TGCGCCAGCAGCCAAGATCTGAGCGGGAGTTGGAGCACAGATACGCAGTATTTT. Encoded protein: CASSQDLSGSWSTDTQYF.

This clonotype was counted a few times. The chain uses TRBV7-3 and TRBJ2-1; D ambiguous. CDR1 is SGHTA, CDR2 FQGTGA, per germline. The CDR3 covers 15 residues. The V gene lost 5 bases and the J gene lost 6 bases, with 17 bases spanning the gap. CDR3 nucleotide sequence: TGTGCCAGCAGCCCCGAAGGCACCGATGGCAATGAGCAGTTCTTC. It specifies CASSPEGTDGNEQFF.

A few counts support this clonotype. J is TRBJ1-2 and V is TRBV20-1, with D possibly being TRBD1 (6 bases). CDR1 is DFQATT and CDR2 is SNEGSKA in the germline V gene (reference sequence). V was shortened by 0 bases and J by 14 bases, with 16 bases between the two germline ends. The CDR3 totals 12 residues. Here the CDR3 reads CSARDLYRVYTF. The CDR3 DNA is TGCAGTGCTAGAGATCTCTACAGGGTTTATACCTTC.

This clonotype was detected ten times or more. The genes are TRBV7-9 and TRBJ2-7; TRBD1 aligns across 9 bases. The J segment lost 6 bases and the V segment lost 3 bases, leaving 9 bases of the junction unmatched. Looked up from germline, CDR1 is SEHNR and CDR2 is FQNEAQ (reference sequence). The CDR3 is 15 amino acids. The DNA for the CDR3 is TGTGCCAGCAGCTTCGGACAGGGGTGGAGGGTCGAGCAGTACTTC. This translates into CASSFGQGWRVEQYF. The full variable domain, completed using reference TRBV7-9 and TRBJ2-7, is DTGVSQNPRHKITKRGQNVTFRCDPISEHNRLYWYRQTLGQGPEFLTYFQNEAQLEKSRLLSDRFSAERPKGSFSTLEIQRTEQGDSAMYLCASSFGQGWRVEQYFGPGTRLTVT.

The CDR3: CASSKGPPIKNSQETQYF. CDR3 nucleotides: TGTGCCAGCAGCAAGGGACCTCCGATCAAGAACTCACAAGAGACCCAGTACTTC. The chain couples TRBV21-1 to TRBJ2-5; the table's D gene call, TRBD2, was not cross checked with the DNA. TRBV21-1 is marked as a pseudogene. The length of the CDR3 is 18 residues.

This clonotype was detected only a few times. V usage is TRBV11-3 and J usage is TRBJ2-1; 8 positions agree with TRBD2. Germline loops: CDR1 SGHNT, CDR2 YENEEA. CDR3 length: 15 residues. V dropped 5 bases and J dropped 7; count of bases not matched to a gene: 10. CDR3 sequence reads: CASSPQAGAGNEQFF. As DNA, the CDR3 is TGTGCCAGCAGCCCACAAGCGGGAGCGGGTAATGAGCAGTTCTTC.

The chain recombines TRBV5-1 with TRBJ1-1, with D unresolved. V lost 4 bases, J lost 8 bases, and 15 bases lay in between. The CDR3 spans 13 residues. Germline V gene data show CDR1 as SGHRS and CDR2 as YFSETQ. CDR3 nucleotide sequence: TGCGCCAGCAGCCCCGGACTGGGGTCCGAAGCTTTCTTT. Protein product: CASSPGLGSEAFF.

The genes are TRBV29-1 and TRBJ2-1; TRBD2 agrees at 7 bases. The CDR3 has 12 residues. CDR1 SQVTM and CDR2 ANQGSEA come from the germline V gene. The J segment lost 7 bases and the V segment lost 7 bases, leaving 7 bases of the junction unmatched. DNA of the CDR3: TGCAGCGGGGGGAGGGGTGGGAATGAGCAGTTCTTC. Translating it yields CSGGRGGNEQFF.

The V gene is TRBV20-1, the J gene TRBJ1-6; D might be TRBD1 (5 bases). The germline CDR1 and CDR2 sequences are DFQATT and SNEGSKA (reference sequence). V was clipped by 5 bases and J by 7 bases, with 15 bases between them. The length of the CDR3 is 14 residues. The CDR3, as DNA: TGCAGTGCTCTCCCGGGACCGATGAATTCACCCCTCCACTTT. This encodes CSALPGPMNSPLHF.

In this sample, this clonotype turned up many times. The chain links TRBV5-4 to TRBJ2-7; D may be TRBD2 (5 bases). Germline V lookup: CDR1 SGHNT, CDR2 YYREEE (reference sequence). The V end was cut by 3 bases, the J end by 0 bases, with 10 bases between. The CDR3 spans 14 residues. Here the CDR3 reads CASSWTPSSYEQYF. CDR3 sequence (DNA): TGTGCCAGCAGCTGGACTCCCAGCTCCTACGAGCAGTACTTC.

This clonotype has just a few counts. The V gene is TRBV23-1, the J gene TRBJ2-7; 9 bases align to TRBD2. TRBV23-1 is an ORF; its function is uncertain. The CDR3 extends over 16 amino acids. Trimming removed 0 bases from V and 1 base from J; junction bases left unmatched: 4. The CDR3 is CASSQSHSGGSYEQYF. As DNA, the CDR3 is TGCGCCAGCAGTCAATCTCATAGCGGGGGTTCCTACGAGCAGTACTTC.

This clonotype was found a few times. This chain uses TRBV5-4 with TRBJ2-2; 10 bases map to TRBD2. Germline CDR1 is SGHNT and CDR2 is YYREEE (reference sequence). The CDR3 extends over 18 amino acids. Unmatched junction bases numbered 11, after V lost 0 bases and J lost 6 bases. CDR3 protein: CASSLGASGSAMAGELFF. CDR3 DNA sequence: TGTGCCAGCAGCTTGGGTGCTAGCGGGAGTGCAATGGCCGGGGAGCTGTTTTTT.

This rearrangement joins TRBV24-1 to TRBJ1-2; a possible D gene is TRBD1 (5 bases). CDR1 and CDR2 from the germline V gene are KGHDR and SFDVKD. The CDR3 extends over 16 amino acids. V was pared by 4 bases and J by 6 bases, with 20 bases between. The CDR3 DNA follows: TGTGCCACCAGTGACTCTGTTACGAGTGGGACGAATGGCTACACCTTC. Encoded protein: CATSDSVTSGTNGYTF.

The gene calls are TRBV20-1 and TRBJ2-5; possibly TRBD2 for D (5 bases). Germline loops: CDR1 DFQATT, CDR2 SNEGSKA (reference sequence). V lost 4 bases to trimming and J lost 4 bases, with 19 bases between them. The CDR3 length is 15 residues. CDR3 DNA: TGCAGTGCTACGGATGGGCCCCGGGGTGGAGAGACCCAGTACTTC. It encodes CSATDGPRGGETQYF.

The chain joins TRBV20-1 to TRBJ2-7; D is perhaps TRBD1 (6 bases). This CDR3 region has 15 residues. In germline, CDR1 is DFQATT, CDR2 SNEGSKA (reference sequence). V lost 0 bases, J lost 2 bases, and 14 bases lay in between. CDR3 sequence reads: CSARDQSGHPYEQYF. The CDR3 DNA reads as TGCAGTGCTAGAGATCAATCGGGACACCCCTACGAGCAGTACTTC.

This clonotype turned up a few times. This chain joins TRBV7-2 and TRBJ2-3; 9 nucleotides align to TRBD2. Germline CDR1 is SGHTA and CDR2 is FQGNSA. The trim removed 3 bases at V and 6 bases at J, leaving 4 bases unmatched. The CDR3 consists of 14 residues. The CDR3, as DNA: TGTGCCAGCAGCTTGAATAGCGGGAGTGATACGCAGTATTTT. Amino acid sequence: CASSLNSGSDTQYF.